The 9 T cell receptor beta chains below come from one sample, sequenced in a study of blood T cell repertoires in COVID-19. Only in-frame clones appear in the TCRdb table, and some are missing; sequencing was by immunoSEQ multiplex PCR. Counted here are 70,000 to 75,000 clones, more than 90% occurring once; the ten biggest clones make up about a tenth. Sample: peripheral blood. These receptors all stem from a human donor in a cohort sampled during active COVID-19.

With respect to this clone: The junction departs from germline at one end; a sequencing error may be responsible. The chain recombines TRBV6-1 with TRBJ2-2; D is perhaps TRBD1 or TRBD2 (5 bases each). The CDR3 runs to 15 residues. Germline CDR1 reads MNHNS; CDR2 reads SASEGT. The CDR3: CASSEEGLDTGELFF. The CDR3 DNA reads TGTGCCAGCAGCGAAGAGGGGCTAGACACCGGGGAGCTGTTTTTT.

V gene TRBV5-1 combines with J gene TRBJ2-3; D not resolved. The CDR3 totals 14 residues. Trimming cost V 3 bases and J 0 bases, with 8 bases left between them. Per germline, CDR1 SGHRS and CDR2 YFSETQ. The CDR3 sequence is CASSWPSSTDTQYF. The CDR3 DNA is TGCGCCAGCAGCTGGCCCAGTAGCACAGATACGCAGTATTTT.

V usage is TRBV11-1 and J usage is TRBJ2-1; a possible D gene is TRBD2 (6 bases). The CDR3 length is 17 residues. The V end was cut by 0 bases, the J end by 8 bases, with 20 bases between. CDR1 is SGHAT and CDR2 is FQDESV in the germline V gene (reference sequence). The CDR3: CASSLALRSGSSDEQFF. CDR3 in DNA: TGTGCCAGCAGCTTAGCGCTCCGGAGCGGGTCCTCGGATGAGCAGTTCTTC.

The chain carries TRBV30 and TRBJ2-6; 10 nucleotides match TRBD2. Trimming took 2 bases from V and 0 from J; bases not matched to a gene: 16. CDR1 and CDR2 (germline): GTSNPN, SVGIG (reference sequence). The CDR3 is 21 amino acids. CDR3 amino acids: CAWSKFASGSPKSSGANVLTF. The CDR3 DNA follows: TGTGCCTGGAGTAAATTCGCTAGCGGGAGTCCGAAGAGCTCTGGGGCCAACGTCCTGACTTTC.

This clone has just a few counts. The chain uses TRBV19 and TRBJ1-2, with 10 bases matching TRBD1. From germline, CDR1 is LNHDA and CDR2 SQIVND (reference sequence). This CDR3 comprises 16 residues. V was pared by 6 bases and J by 4 bases, with 11 bases of the junction left unmatched. The CDR3 sequence is CASSNQATGGFYGYTF. The CDR3, as DNA: TGTGCCAGTAGCAACCAAGCGACAGGGGGCTTCTATGGCTACACCTTC.

This clone was picked up many times. The rearrangement links TRBV27 to TRBJ2-3; a possible D gene is TRBD2 (5 bases). Germline V gives CDR1 MNHEY, CDR2 SMNVEV (reference sequence). Trimming cost V 0 bases and J 3 bases, with 10 bases left between them. This CDR3 spans 15 amino acids. For the CDR3, the DNA is TGTGCCAGCAGTTTATCATTCCGGGGAACAGATACGCAGTATTTT. Encoded protein: CASSLSFRGTDTQYF.

This chain joins TRBV19 and TRBJ2-7; 8 nucleotides match TRBD2. V lost 10 bases and J lost 0; bases outside the gene matches: 8. The CDR3 covers 14 residues. Per the germline V gene, CDR1 is LNHDA and CDR2 is SQIVND (reference sequence). In DNA form, the CDR3 reads TGTGCCACTCGACTAGCGCCTAACTCCTACGAGCAGTACTTC. Its translation: CATRLAPNSYEQYF. The whole variable domain, filled in from reference TRBV19 and TRBJ2-7, reads DGGITQSPKYLFRKEGQNVTLSCEQNLNHDAMYWYRQDPGQGLRLIYYSQIVNDFQKGDIAEGYSVSREKKESFPLTVTSAQKNPTAFYLCATRLAPNSYEQYFGPGTRLTVT.

The chain links TRBV19 to TRBJ2-7; D gene ambiguous. V was cut by 3 bases and J by 3 bases, with 12 bases left in between. The CDR3 sequence is 14 residues long. CDR1 and CDR2 from the germline V gene are LNHDA and SQIVND (reference sequence). The CDR3 protein is CASSIEPGFYEQYF. The CDR3 nucleotides are TGTGCCAGTAGTATTGAGCCAGGATTCTACGAGCAGTACTTC.

The chain is built from TRBV29-1 and TRBJ2-7, with 8 nucleotides matching TRBD1. Trimming cost V 6 bases and J 2 bases; bases outside gene matches: 9. The germline CDR1 and CDR2 sequences are SQVTM and ANQGSEA. This CDR3 spans 14 amino acids. The chain's CDR3 is CSVRFRGQAYEQYF. CDR3 sequence (DNA): TGCAGCGTCCGTTTTCGGGGACAGGCCTACGAGCAGTACTTC.